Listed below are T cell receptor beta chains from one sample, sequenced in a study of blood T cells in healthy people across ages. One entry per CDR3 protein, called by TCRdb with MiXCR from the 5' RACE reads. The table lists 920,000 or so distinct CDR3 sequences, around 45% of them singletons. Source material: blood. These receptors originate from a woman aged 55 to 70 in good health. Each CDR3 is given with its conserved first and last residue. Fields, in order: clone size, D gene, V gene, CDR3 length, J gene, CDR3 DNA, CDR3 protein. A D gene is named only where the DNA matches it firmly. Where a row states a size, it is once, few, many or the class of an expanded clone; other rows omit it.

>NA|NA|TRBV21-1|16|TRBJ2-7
TGTGCCAGCAGCAAAGTCGACGGCCCGGAAACTTACGAGCAGTACTTC
CASSKVDGPETYEQYF
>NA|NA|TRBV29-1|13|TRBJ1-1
TGCAGCTCTACCGGGACATCGAACACTGAAGCTTTCTTT
CSSTGTSNTEAFF
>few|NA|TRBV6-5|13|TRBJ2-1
TGTGCCAGCAGTCCGCCTGGGATCGGTGAGCAGTTCTTC
CASSPPGIGEQFF
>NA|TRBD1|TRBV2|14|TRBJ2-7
TGTGCCAGCAACAGGAAGACAGGGGGGGGCGAGCAGTACTTC
CASNRKTGGGEQYF
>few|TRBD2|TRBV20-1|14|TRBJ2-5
TGCAGTGCTTGGACTAGCGGGAGGGGCGAGACCCAGTACTTC
CSAWTSGRGETQYF
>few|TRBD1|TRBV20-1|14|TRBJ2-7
TGCAGTGCACCCTCGGACAGGGACTCCTACGAGCAGTACTTC
CSAPSDRDSYEQYF
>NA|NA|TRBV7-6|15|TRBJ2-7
TGTGCCAGCAGTCCCGTTAGGGCGGGGTCCTACGAGCAGTACTTC
CASSPVRAGSYEQYF
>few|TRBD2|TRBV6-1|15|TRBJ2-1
TGTGCCAGCAGTTCTAGCGGGAGGCCCTACAATGAGCAGTTCTTC
CASSSSGRPYNEQFF
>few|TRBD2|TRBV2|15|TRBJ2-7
TGTGCCAGCATCGGGACTAGCGGACCTCGCTACGAGCAGTACTTC
CASIGTSGPRYEQYF
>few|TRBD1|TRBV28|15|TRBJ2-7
TGTGCCAGCAGTTTGCCCGGGACAGCGGTGTACGAGCAGTACTTC
CASSLPGTAVYEQYF
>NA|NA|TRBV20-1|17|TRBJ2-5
TGCAGTGCTATCGGTACTTCCTGGGCAGTTGGACAAGAGACCCAGTACTTC
CSAIGTSWAVGQETQYF
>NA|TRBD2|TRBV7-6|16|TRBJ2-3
TGTGCCAGCAGCCCAGTAGCGGGAGGGAGAACAGATACGCAGTATTTT
CASSPVAGGRTDTQYF
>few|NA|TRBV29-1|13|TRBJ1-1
TGCAGCGTGACCCCTCCCGGGGGCACTGAAGCTTTCTTT
CSVTPPGGTEAFF
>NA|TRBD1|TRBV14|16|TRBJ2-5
TGTGCCAGCAGCCTTCGGGACAGGGGCTACCAAGAGACCCAGTACTTC
CASSLRDRGYQETQYF
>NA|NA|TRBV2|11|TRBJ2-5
TGTGCCAGCACCATCAGGGAGACCCAGTACTTC
CASTIRETQYF
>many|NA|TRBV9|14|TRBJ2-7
TGTGCCAGCAGCGTAGGGACTAAGGCCTACGAGCAGTACTTC
CASSVGTKAYEQYF
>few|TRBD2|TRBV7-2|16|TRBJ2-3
TGTGCCAGCAGCACAAGGACTAGCGGGGCCCCGGGGACGCAGTATTTT
CASSTRTSGAPGTQYF
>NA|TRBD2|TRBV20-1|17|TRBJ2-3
TGCAGCGCTAGTCTAGGGAATAGGGTAGCGGGAACAGATACGCAGTATTTT
CSASLGNRVAGTDTQYF
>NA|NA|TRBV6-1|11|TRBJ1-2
TGTGCCAGCAGCGCGGTGGGGGGCTACACCTTC
CASSAVGGYTF
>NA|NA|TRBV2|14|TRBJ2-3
TGTGCCACCCGGGAGCAGGGATCCCCGAATACGCAGTATTTT
CATREQGSPNTQYF
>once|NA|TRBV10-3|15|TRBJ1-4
TGTGCCATCAGTGAGACAAAAGAGGGGGATGAAAAACTGTTTTTT
CAISETKEGDEKLFF
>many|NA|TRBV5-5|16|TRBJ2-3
TGTGCCAGCAGCTTGTTCAGGGGAGGGGATACAGATACGCAGTATTTT
CASSLFRGGDTDTQYF
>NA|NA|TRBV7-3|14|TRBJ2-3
TGTGCCAGCAGCAAAGGGGGGCGGGCAGATACGCAGTATTTT
CASSKGGRADTQYF
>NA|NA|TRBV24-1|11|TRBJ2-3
TGTGCCACCAGAACCGGAGATACGCAGTATTTT
CATRTGDTQYF
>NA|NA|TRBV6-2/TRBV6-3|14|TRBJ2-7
TGTGCCAGCAGTGCCCCGGACGGCTCCTACGAGCAGTACTTC
CASSAPDGSYEQYF
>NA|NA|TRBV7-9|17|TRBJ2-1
TGTGCTACCACACCCGAAGGGGGGATCCCTCGAGAGGATGAGCAGTTCTTC
CATTPEGGIPREDEQFF
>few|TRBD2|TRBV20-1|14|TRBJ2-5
TGCAGTGCCCCTCGCGGGGGGGGCTGGGAGACCCAGTACTTC
CSAPRGGGWETQYF
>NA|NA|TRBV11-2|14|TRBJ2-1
TGTGCCAGCAGCGTGGCGATAACCTACAATGAGCAGTTCTTC
CASSVAITYNEQFF
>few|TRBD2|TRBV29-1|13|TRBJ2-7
TGCAGCGTTGAGGCGGGAGGGGTAAACGAGCAGTACTTC
CSVEAGGVNEQYF
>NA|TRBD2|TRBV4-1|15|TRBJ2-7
TGCGCCAGCAGCCAGGCCGGGACTAGGTTTGGCGAGCAGTACTTC
CASSQAGTRFGEQYF
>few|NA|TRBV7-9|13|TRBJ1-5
TGTGCCAGCAGCGCCGGGTCCAATCAGCCCCAGCATTTT
CASSAGSNQPQHF
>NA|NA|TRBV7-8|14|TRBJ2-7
TGTGCCAGCAGCGCCCTTAGCGGCCTCTACGAGCAGTACTTC
CASSALSGLYEQYF
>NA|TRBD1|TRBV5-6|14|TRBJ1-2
TGTGCCAGCAGCTGGACAGGGACTAACTATGGCTACACCTTC
CASSWTGTNYGYTF
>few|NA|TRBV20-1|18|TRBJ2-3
TGCAGTGCTAGACCGAGGACAGTTTCTCGGGCCTCAAAAGATACGCAGTATTTT
CSARPRTVSRASKDTQYF
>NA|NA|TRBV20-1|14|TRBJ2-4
TGCAGTGCTAGACCCGGGACCTCGCCTAGTGAGCAGTACTTC
CSARPGTSPSEQYF
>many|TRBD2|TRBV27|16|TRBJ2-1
TGTGCCAGCAGTCCGGGGACTAGCGGGAGGGTGAATGAGCAGTTCTTC
CASSPGTSGRVNEQFF
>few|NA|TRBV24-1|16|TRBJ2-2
TGTGCCACCAGTGATTCGAGTAACAGGCGCGCCGGGGAGCTGTTTTTT
CATSDSSNRRAGELFF
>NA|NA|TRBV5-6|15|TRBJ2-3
TGTGCCAGCAGCTGGCGACAGGCTAGCACAGATACGCAGTATTTT
CASSWRQASTDTQYF
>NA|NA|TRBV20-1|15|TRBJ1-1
TGCAGTGCTACTGGGGATGGAAGAAAGAACACTGAAGCTTTCTTT
CSATGDGRKNTEAFF
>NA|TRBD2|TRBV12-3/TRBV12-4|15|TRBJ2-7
TGTGCCAGCAGGGGGACTAGCGGGAAGTCCTACGAGCAGTACTTC
CASRGTSGKSYEQYF
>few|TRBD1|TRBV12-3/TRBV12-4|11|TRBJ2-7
TGTGCCTCCAGACAGGGGCCCGAGCAGTACTTC
CASRQGPEQYF
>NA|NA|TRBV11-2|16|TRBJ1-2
TGTGCCAGCAGCTCCTATCCGGGCCCCGGGGGATATGGCTACACCTTC
CASSSYPGPGGYGYTF
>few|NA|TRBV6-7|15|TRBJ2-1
TGTGCCAGCAGTTCGCCAAAACTAGAGACTGATGAGCAGTTCTTC
CASSSPKLETDEQFF
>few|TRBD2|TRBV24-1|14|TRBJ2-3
TGTGCCACCAGTCGCACTAGCGGGAGTGATACGCAGTATTTT
CATSRTSGSDTQYF
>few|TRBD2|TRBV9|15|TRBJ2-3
TGTGCCAGCAGCGTAGTTGGGACTAGGGGCGATACGCAGTATTTT
CASSVVGTRGDTQYF
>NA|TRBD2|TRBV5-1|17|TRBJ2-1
TGCGCCAGCCGCTGGGGTCCCGGGACTAGCGGGAGCTATGAGCAGTTCTTC
CASRWGPGTSGSYEQFF
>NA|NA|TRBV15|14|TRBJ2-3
TGTGCCACCAGCAGAGCCGGGAGACTAGATACGCAGTATTTT
CATSRAGRLDTQYF
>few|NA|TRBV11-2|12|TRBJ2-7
TGTGCCAGCAGCCCCGCGCTATACGAGCAGTACTTC
CASSPALYEQYF
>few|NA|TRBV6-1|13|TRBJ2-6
TGTGCCAGCCTTCCGTGGGGGGCCAACGTCCTGACTTTC
CASLPWGANVLTF
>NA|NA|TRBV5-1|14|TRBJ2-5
TGCGCCAGCATCTTGGTTGATAGCCAAGAGACCCAGTACTTC
CASILVDSQETQYF
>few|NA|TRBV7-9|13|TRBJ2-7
TGTGCCAGCAGCTTAGACGACACTGTTGAGCAGTACTTC
CASSLDDTVEQYF
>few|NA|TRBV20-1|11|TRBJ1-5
TGCAGTGCTCCCATTGGTCAGCCCCAGCATTTT
CSAPIGQPQHF
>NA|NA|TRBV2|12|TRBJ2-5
TGTGCCAGCAGTACTAGGGTAGAGACCCAGTACTTC
CASSTRVETQYF